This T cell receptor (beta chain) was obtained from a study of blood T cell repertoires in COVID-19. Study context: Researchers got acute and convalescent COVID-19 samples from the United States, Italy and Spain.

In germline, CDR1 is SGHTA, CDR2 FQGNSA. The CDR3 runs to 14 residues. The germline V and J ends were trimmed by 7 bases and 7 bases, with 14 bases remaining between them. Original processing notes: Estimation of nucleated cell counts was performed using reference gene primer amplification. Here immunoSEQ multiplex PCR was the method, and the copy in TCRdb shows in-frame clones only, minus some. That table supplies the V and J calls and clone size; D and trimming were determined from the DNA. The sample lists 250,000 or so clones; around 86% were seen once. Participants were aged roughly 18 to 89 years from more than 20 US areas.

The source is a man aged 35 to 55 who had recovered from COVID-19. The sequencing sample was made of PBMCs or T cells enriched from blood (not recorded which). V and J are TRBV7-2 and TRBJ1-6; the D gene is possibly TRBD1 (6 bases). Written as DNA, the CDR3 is TGTGCCAGCAACCTACAGGGTCTGAATTCACCCCTCCACTTT. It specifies CASNLQGLNSPLHF.